This passage covers 10 T cell receptor beta chains from one sample sequenced in a study of brain T cells in children with intractable seizures (dated by TCRdb to 2020 to 2022). The time point label here, explained by the study, means: blood from clinic visit 5 months post-surgery; TSC patient then seizure free. The library was generated by the immunoSEQ multiplex PCR assay. TCRdb carries this immuneACCESS record with in-frame sequences only. Its versions omit some clonotypes, under half of them owing to an unresolved V gene in the studies checked, with the rest unexplained. The sample table records about 340,000 clones; roughly 92% of these occur just once. The top ten clones comprise approximately 5% of the sample. The sample consisted of peripheral blood, taken less than 6 months after surgery. All receptors derive from a boy under two years old with tuberous sclerosis and intractable seizures.

The rearrangement joins TRBV5-4 to TRBJ2-7; D is ambiguous. Germline values: CDR1 SGHNT, CDR2 YYREEE (reference sequence). V lost 5 bases, J lost 3 bases, and 9 bases lay in between. The CDR3 consists of 12 residues. CDR3 bases: TGTGCCAGCAGTTCAGGCGGCTACGAGCAGTACTTC. This encodes CASSSGGYEQYF.

The V and J genes are TRBV19 and TRBJ1-1; no clear D. Germline V gene sequence: CDR1 LNHDA, CDR2 SQIVND (reference sequence). V lost 5 bases, J lost 10 bases, and 11 bases lay in between. There are 11 residues in the CDR3. CDR3 in amino acids: CASSQEGGAFF. The DNA for the CDR3 is TGTGCCAGTAGTCAGGAGGGAGGAGCTTTCTTT.

This chain connects TRBV11-3 to TRBJ2-1; 14 nucleotides agree with TRBD2. V lost 4 bases, J lost 4 bases, and 9 bases stayed unmatched. This CDR3 is 18 amino acids long. Germline V lookup: CDR1 SGHNT, CDR2 YENEEA. CDR3 protein: CASSSYMTSGRVYNEQFF. The CDR3 bases are TGTGCCAGCAGCTCTTATATGACTAGCGGGAGGGTGTACAATGAGCAGTTCTTC.

The chain carries TRBV5-4 and TRBJ1-2, with a weak D call TRBD1 (5 bases). The germline V gene has CDR1 SGHNT and CDR2 YYREEE (reference sequence). Trimming took off 3 bases at V and 7 bases at J, with 22 bases between the two ends. The CDR3 sequence is 16 residues long. The CDR3 loop reads CASSSTGTPVGGGYTF. The CDR3 DNA sequence: TGTGCCAGCAGCTCGACCGGGACCCCAGTCGGGGGTGGCTACACCTTC. The whole variable domain, filled in from reference TRBV5-4 and TRBJ1-2, reads ETGVTQSPTHLIKTRGQQVTLRCSSQSGHNTVSWYQQALGQGPQFIFQYYREEENGRGNFPPRFSGLQFPNYSSELNVNALELDDSALYLCASSSTGTPVGGGYTFGSGTRLTVV.

The sample holds one count of this clone. The chain has TRBV2 and TRBJ2-3, with 7 positions matching TRBD2. Germline V gene sequence: CDR1 SNHLY, CDR2 FYNNEI. This CDR3 spans 15 amino acids. V dropped 1 base and J dropped 6; count of bases not matched to a gene: 7. This chain's CDR3 is CASSEDAGEVDTQYF. DNA of the CDR3: TGTGCCAGCAGTGAAGACGCGGGAGAGGTGGATACGCAGTATTTT.

The chain carries TRBV7-3 and TRBJ2-1; TRBD2 matches at 8 bases. Trimming cost V 5 bases and J 6 bases; bases outside gene matches: 12. Germline lookup yields CDR1 SGHTA and CDR2 FQGTGA. The CDR3 spans 16 residues. In nucleotides, the CDR3 is TGTGCCAGCAGCCCCCACGCGGGAGGAAGGATCAATGAGCAGTTCTTC. It is translated as CASSPHAGGRINEQFF.

The chain is built from TRBV4-1 and TRBJ2-7; 11 nucleotides align to TRBD2. With 4 bases clipped from V and 6 bases from J, the junction kept 8 bases outside the gene matches. Germline V gene sequence: CDR1 MGHRA, CDR2 YSYEKL. The CDR3 sequence is 15 residues long. CDR3 sequence: CASSRDTSGRGEQYF. The CDR3 DNA is TGCGCCAGCAGCCGCGATACTAGCGGGAGAGGCGAGCAGTACTTC.

CDR3 DNA: TGTGCCAGCAGTTACCGGGCCCCCGGCGGAGGCTACACCTTC. Residues: CASSYRAPGGGYTF. This chain connects TRBV6-5 to TRBJ1-2; D not certain. Trimming pared 2 bases from V and 8 bases from J, leaving 15 bases between. Germline loops: CDR1 MNHEY, CDR2 SVGAGI. The CDR3 is 14 amino acids.

CDR3 amino acids: CSVYRGLAGGPELIDTQYF. In DNA, the CDR3 is TGCAGCGTCTACCGGGGGCTAGCGGGAGGGCCGGAACTCATAGATACGCAGTATTTT. The V gene is TRBV29-1, the J gene TRBJ2-3; 12 nucleotides match TRBD2. With 6 bases clipped from V and 5 bases from J, the junction kept 21 bases outside the gene matches. CDR1 SQVTM and CDR2 ANQGSEA come from the germline V gene. This CDR3 is 19 amino acids long.

The rearrangement uses TRBV9 and TRBJ2-5; 11 bases line up with TRBD2. The CDR3 consists of 19 residues. J gave up 3 bases and V 3 bases, and 16 bases lay outside the gene matches. Germline CDR1 and CDR2: SGDLS and YYNGEE. For the CDR3, the DNA is TGTGCCAGCAGCGCCCTTCTTTCACCACTAGCGGGGGAAGAAGAGACCCAGTACTTC. Translated: CASSALLSPLAGEEETQYF. Complete variable domain (other parts from reference TRBV9 and TRBJ2-5): DSGVTQTPKHLITATGQRVTLRCSPRSGDLSVYWYQQSLDQGLQFLIQYYNGEERAKGNILERFSAQQFPDLHSELNLSSLELGDSALYFCASSALLSPLAGEEETQYFGPGTRLLVL.